What follows is one TCR beta chain and its context. This clonotype showed up just a few times. Its antigen remains undetermined. Per-nucleotide qualities are absent, and no much larger clonotype sits a single base away. From a lookup of the germline V gene (reference sequence), CDR1 and CDR2 are SGHKS and YYEKEE. From V the trimming removes 1 base and from J it removes 2 bases, while the gene matches leave 10 bases of the junction unaccounted for. The CDR3 covers 17 residues, taking in both the cysteine and the phenylalanine. Only the CDR3 DNA is retained, 51 bases long and in frame from the first base. This sample is drawn from a study of response to subunit inactivated influenza vaccine (dated by TCRdb to between 2017 and 2018). For context, the study as a whole: Deep quantitative profiling of the T cell receptor repertoire was used in the study to follow responses to a trivalent subunit inactivated influenza vaccine.

The library was generated by RT-PCR. TCRdb names Illumina HiSeq 2500 as the instrument used. TCRdb trimmed public reads at Q25 via fastp, called clones via MiXCR and kept in-frame beta chains. Rows with one shared CDR3 protein collapse into an entry with the most common genes and DNA. Recorded for this sample are approximately 500,000 distinct CDR3 sequences; 11% to 15% of them occurred a single time. Approximately 10% of the sample lies in the top ten. The full study reports these points: According to the authors, only a limited number of new T cells may be recruited by each seasonal influenza vaccination.

Recombination joined TRBV5-5 with TRBJ2-7; TRBD2 matches 9 bases in the middle. The sequence derives from a man aged 45-65 years who received an inactivated influenza vaccine. Donor details come from another sample of the same person, matched by shared clones. The sample was PBMCs from blood, taken approximately 12 days after vaccination. CDR3 protein: CASSLFRGGRAPYEQYF. The DNA is TGTGCCAGCAGCTTGTTTCGAGGCGGGAGGGCCCCCTACGAGCAGTACTTC.